Listed below are T cell receptor beta chains from one sample, sequenced in a study of shared T cell receptors in the human thymus. Here immunoSEQ multiplex PCR was the method, and the copy in TCRdb shows in-frame clones only, minus some. The profile shows a few hundred thousand clones, approximately 95% of them singletons. The sample taken for sequencing was thymocytes. These receptors all stem from a human donor. CDR3s include the opening cysteine and the closing phenylalanine or tryptophan.

>TRBV7-6|14
CASSPVKESYEQYF
>TRBV29-1|16
CSVAQVGGRSNYGYTF
>TRBV30|13
CAWQGVGANEQYF
>TRBV28|10
CASSQNIQYF
>TRBV28|14
CASRSGFSGNTIYF
>TRBV11-2|14
CASSSRARDQPQHF
>TRBV29-1|12
CSLRTMNTEAFF
>TRBV4-1|16
CASSQAGRVDTGELFF
>TRBV7-2|13
CASSYRYNQPQHF
>TRBV4-3|19
CASSLSSFVATSATDTQYF
>TRBV27|17
CASSLGPGTPSYNEQFF
>TRBV14|15
CASSHTQEAHQPQHF
>TRBV11-3|12
CASSPRAGEQYF
>TRBV27|18
CASSLINGLVANTGELFF